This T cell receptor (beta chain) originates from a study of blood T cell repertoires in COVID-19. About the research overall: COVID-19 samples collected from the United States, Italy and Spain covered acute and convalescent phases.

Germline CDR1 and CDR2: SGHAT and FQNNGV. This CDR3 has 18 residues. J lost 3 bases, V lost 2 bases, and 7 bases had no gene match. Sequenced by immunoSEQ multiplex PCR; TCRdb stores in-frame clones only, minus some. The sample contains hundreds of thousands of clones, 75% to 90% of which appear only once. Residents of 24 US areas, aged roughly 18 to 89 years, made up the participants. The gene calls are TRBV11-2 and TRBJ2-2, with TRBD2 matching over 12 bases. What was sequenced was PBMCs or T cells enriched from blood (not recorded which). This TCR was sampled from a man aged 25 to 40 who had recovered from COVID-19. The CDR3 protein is CASSLRTSGISYTGELFF. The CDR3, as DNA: TGTGCCAGCAGCTTACGGACTAGCGGGATATCGTACACCGGGGAGCTGTTTTTT.